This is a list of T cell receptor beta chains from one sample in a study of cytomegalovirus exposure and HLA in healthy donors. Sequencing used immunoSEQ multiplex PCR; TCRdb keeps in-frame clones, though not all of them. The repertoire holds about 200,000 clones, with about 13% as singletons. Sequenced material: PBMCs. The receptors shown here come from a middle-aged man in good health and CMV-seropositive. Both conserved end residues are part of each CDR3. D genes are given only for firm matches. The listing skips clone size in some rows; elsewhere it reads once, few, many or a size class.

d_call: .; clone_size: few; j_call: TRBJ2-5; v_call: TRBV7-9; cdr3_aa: CASSLGRGLETQYF; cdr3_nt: TGTGCCAGCAGCTTAGGAAGGGGTTTAGAGACCCAGTACTTC
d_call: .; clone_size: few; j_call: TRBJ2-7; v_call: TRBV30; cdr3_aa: CAWIGGGVKDEQYF; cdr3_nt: TGTGCCTGGATCGGCGGCGGAGTTAAGGACGAGCAGTACTTC
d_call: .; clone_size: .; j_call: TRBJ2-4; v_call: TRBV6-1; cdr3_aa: CASSMRGNIQYF; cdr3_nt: TGTGCCAGCAGTATGCGGGGAAACATTCAGTACTTC
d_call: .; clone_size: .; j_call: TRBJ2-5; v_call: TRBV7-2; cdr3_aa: CASSSQETQYF; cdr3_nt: TGTGCCAGCAGCTCACAAGAGACCCAGTACTTC
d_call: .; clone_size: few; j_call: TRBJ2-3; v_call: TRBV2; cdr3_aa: CASSELLPSTDTQYF; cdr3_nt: TGTGCCAGCAGTGAACTTCTCCCTAGCACAGATACGCAGTATTTT
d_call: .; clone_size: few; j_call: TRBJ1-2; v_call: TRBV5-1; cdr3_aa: CASSLNGERGYTF; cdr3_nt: TGCGCCAGCAGCTTGAACGGGGAACGGGGCTACACCTTC
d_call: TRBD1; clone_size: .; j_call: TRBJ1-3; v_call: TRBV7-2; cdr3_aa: CASSLDRAGNTIYF; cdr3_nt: TGTGCCAGCAGCCTGGACAGGGCTGGAAACACCATATATTTT
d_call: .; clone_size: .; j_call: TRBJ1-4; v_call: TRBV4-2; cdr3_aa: CASSGLRGATNEKLFF; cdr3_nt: TGTGCCAGCAGCGGCCTACGGGGAGCAACTAATGAAAAACTGTTTTTT
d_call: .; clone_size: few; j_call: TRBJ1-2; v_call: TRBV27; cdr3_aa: CASSSRTGNYGYTF; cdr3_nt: TGTGCCAGCAGTTCACGGACGGGGAACTATGGCTACACCTTC
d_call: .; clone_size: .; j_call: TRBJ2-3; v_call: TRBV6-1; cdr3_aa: CASSEAGGDTQYF; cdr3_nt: TGTGCCAGCAGTGAAGCGGGGGGTGATACGCAGTATTTT
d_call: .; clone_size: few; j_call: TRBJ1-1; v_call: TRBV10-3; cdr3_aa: CAISPDILKVEAFF; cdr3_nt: TGTGCCATCAGTCCGGACATACTGAAGGTTGAAGCTTTCTTT
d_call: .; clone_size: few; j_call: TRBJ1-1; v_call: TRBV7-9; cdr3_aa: CASSPPDSYFF; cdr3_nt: TGTGCCAGCAGCCCCCCGGACAGCTATTTCTTT
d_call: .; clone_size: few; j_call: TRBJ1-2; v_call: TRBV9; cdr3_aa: CASSVEGRGNYGYTF; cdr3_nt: TGTGCCAGCAGCGTAGAAGGCAGGGGCAACTATGGCTACACCTTC
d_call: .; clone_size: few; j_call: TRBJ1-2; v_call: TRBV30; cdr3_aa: CAWSVEVGYTF; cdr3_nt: TGTGCCTGGAGTGTAGAGGTCGGCTACACCTTC
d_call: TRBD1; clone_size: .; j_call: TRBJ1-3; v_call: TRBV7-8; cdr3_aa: CASSSSRDRGRRNTIYF; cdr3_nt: TGTGCCAGCAGCTCAAGCCGGGACAGGGGTCGAAGAAACACCATATATTTT
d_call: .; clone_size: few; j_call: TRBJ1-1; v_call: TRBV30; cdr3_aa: CAWRRGLKNTEAFF; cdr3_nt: TGTGCCTGGAGAAGAGGACTAAAGAACACTGAAGCTTTCTTT
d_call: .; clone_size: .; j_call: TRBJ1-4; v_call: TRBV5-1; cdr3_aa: CASSLEAGNEKLFF; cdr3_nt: TGCGCCAGCAGCTTGGAGGCGGGGAATGAAAAACTGTTTTTT
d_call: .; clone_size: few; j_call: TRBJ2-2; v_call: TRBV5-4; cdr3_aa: CASSLANPRGDGELFF; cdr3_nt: TGTGCCAGCAGCTTGGCCAACCCACGTGGAGACGGGGAGCTGTTTTTT
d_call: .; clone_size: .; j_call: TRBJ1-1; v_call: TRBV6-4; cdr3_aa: CASSAEGGLGEAFF; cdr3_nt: TGTGCCAGCAGTGCTGAGGGGGGGCTGGGTGAAGCTTTCTTT
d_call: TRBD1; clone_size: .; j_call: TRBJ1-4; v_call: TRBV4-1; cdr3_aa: CASSGGTGLNEKLFF; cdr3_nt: TGCGCCAGCAGCGGCGGGACAGGTCTAAATGAAAAACTGTTTTTT
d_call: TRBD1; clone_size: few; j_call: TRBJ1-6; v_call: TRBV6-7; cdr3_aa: CARGGQEYSYNSPLHF; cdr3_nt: TGTGCCAGAGGGGGACAGGAATACTCCTATAATTCACCCCTCCACTTT
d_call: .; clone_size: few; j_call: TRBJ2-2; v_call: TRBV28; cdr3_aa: CASSFPGLAGELFF; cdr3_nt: TGTGCCAGCAGTTTCCCGGGGTTGGCCGGGGAGCTGTTTTTT
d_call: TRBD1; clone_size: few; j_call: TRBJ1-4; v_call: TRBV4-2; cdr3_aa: CASSQDGEGQGEKLFF; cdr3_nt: TGTGCCAGCAGCCAAGACGGGGAGGGACAGGGTGAAAAACTGTTTTTT
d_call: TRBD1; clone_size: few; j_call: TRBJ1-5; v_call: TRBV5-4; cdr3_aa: CASSLDTGDQPQHF; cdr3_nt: TGTGCCAGCAGCTTGGATACAGGGGATCAGCCCCAGCATTTT
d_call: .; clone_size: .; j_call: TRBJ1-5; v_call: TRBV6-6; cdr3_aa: CASSPPAGTSNQPQHF; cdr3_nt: TGTGCCAGCAGCCCACCCGCGGGCACGAGCAATCAGCCCCAGCATTTT
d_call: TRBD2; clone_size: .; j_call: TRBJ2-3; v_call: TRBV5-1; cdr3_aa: CASSLGPAGGADTQYF; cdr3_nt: TGCGCCAGCAGCTTGGGGCCAGCGGGGGGGGCAGATACGCAGTATTTT
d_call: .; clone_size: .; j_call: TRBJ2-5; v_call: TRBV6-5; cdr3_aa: CASSYLAGVETQYF; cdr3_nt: TGTGCCAGCAGTTACCTTGCAGGGGTCGAGACCCAGTACTTC